This record covers a single TCR beta chain. The antigen is not known. Compared with germline, one end of the junction differs, possibly owing to a read error. From germline, CDR1 is LNHNV and CDR2 YYDKDF (reference sequence). This CDR3 is 14 amino acids long. The sample belongs to a study of T-cell memory formation after mild COVID-19. Study information: The two donors had largely donor-specific TCR clusters. Study results and limitations: The study detected some responding clones in pre-infection memory, suggesting cross-reactive memory joined. Contracting CD4+ clones lay largely in CM and EM, with CD8+ ones residing in EMRA.

TCR alpha and TCR beta cDNA libraries with sample barcodes and UMIs came from 5'RACE using constant-segment primers. Each CDR3 protein is one row after TCRdb ran MiXCR on the 5' RACE reads. Counted here are about 340,000 distinct CDR3 sequences, approximately 15% occurring once; the ten biggest clones make up around a fifth. This sequence was found in a man between 18 and 29 years old who had mild COVID-19 (a few samples of this study predate the infection). Cell type and time point are not known. V is TRBV15 and J is TRBJ1-2; weak D call: TRBD1 (6 bases). The sample comprised PBMCs or a T cell subset sorted from them (not recorded which). CDR3 in DNA: TGTGCCACCAGCAGAGATCAGGGGCCCGGCGGCTTCACCTTC. Encoded protein: CATSRDQGPGGFTF.